This T cell receptor beta chain was sequenced for a study of response to subunit inactivated influenza vaccine. The CDR3 has 15 residues. From germline, CDR1 is SGHTA and CDR2 FQGNSA. After removal of 5 bases from V and 0 bases from J, the junction contained 7 bases not matched to a gene. This clonotype was seen many times. Its target is unknown. The study's findings and limits: T cells newly recruited by each seasonal influenza vaccination are few, the authors suggested.

TCRdb re-called the RT-PCR reads through MiXCR, storing one row per CDR3 protein. The data hold about 500,000 distinct CDR3 sequences, with 15% to 20% observed a single time. The sample here was CD4+ T cells sorted from PBMCs, taken 23 to 25 months after vaccination. The origin of this receptor is a man between 45 and 75 years old who received an inactivated influenza vaccine. This sequence joins TRBV7-2 and TRBJ2-7, with 7 bases fitting TRBD1. Here the CDR3 reads CASSVQGQNSYEQYF. CDR3 nucleotide sequence: TGTGCCAGCAGCGTCCAGGGACAGAACTCCTACGAGCAGTACTTC.